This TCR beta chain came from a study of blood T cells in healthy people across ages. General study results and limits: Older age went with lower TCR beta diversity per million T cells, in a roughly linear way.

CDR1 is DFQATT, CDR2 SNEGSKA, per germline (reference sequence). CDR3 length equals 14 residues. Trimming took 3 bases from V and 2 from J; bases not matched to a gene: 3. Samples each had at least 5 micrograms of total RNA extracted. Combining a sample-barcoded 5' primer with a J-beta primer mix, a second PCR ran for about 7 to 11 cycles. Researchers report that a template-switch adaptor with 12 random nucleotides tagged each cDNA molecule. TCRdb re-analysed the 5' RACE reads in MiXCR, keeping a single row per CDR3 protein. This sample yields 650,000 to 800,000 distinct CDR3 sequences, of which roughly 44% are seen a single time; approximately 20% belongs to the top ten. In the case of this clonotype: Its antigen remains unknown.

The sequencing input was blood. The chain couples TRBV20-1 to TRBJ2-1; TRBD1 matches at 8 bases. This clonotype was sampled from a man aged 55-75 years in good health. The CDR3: CSASSGQAYNEQFF. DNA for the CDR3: TGCAGTGCTAGCTCGGGACAGGCCTACAATGAGCAGTTCTTC.